Included here is one TCR beta chain sequence, with context. The data derive from a study of blood T cell repertoires in COVID-19. Study information: Researchers got acute and convalescent COVID-19 samples from the United States, Italy and Spain. T cells, B-cell-depleted T cells, or PBMCs provided the cDNA or gDNA that served as material.

As processed by the authors: Reference gene primer amplification in the assay estimated nucleated cell counts. Using immunoSEQ multiplex PCR, the repertoire was profiled, and TCRdb retains in-frame clones only, with some absent. For V, J and clone size, that table is used; D and trimming come from the DNA. The sample lists 200,000 to 300,000 clones, 70% to 90% seen once, with roughly 3.3% in the top ten. Sequenced material: peripheral blood. The clonotype comes from a woman between 40 and 55 years old with acute or convalescent COVID-19.

The CDR3 protein is CASGSGVSYDGYTF. DNA of the CDR3: TGTGCCAGCGGGTCAGGGGTTTCATATGACGGCTACACCTTC. This rearrangement joins TRBV27 to TRBJ1-2; D perhaps matches TRBD1 (6 bases). The germline V and J ends were trimmed by 8 bases and 8 bases, with 21 bases remaining between them. Germline CDR1 MNHEY, CDR2 SMNVEV (reference sequence). The CDR3 covers 14 residues.